The rows below give T cell receptor beta chains drawn from one sample of a study of regulatory T cells in long-lasting Graves disease. TCRdb fed the multiplex PCR reads into MiXCR, producing one record per CDR3 protein. The data show about 470,000 distinct CDR3 sequences, with about a fifth seen just once and roughly 8% held by the top ten. This specimen consisted of peripheral blood mononuclear cells (PBMCs), obtained when the disease was refractory, from a patient treated with antithyroid drugs. The receptors originated from a female donor with Graves disease. The CDR3 runs from the conserved cysteine through the conserved F or W. The order of the fields is CDR3 length, J gene, clone size, D gene, V gene, CDR3 DNA, CDR3 protein. A D gene is named only where the DNA matches it firmly. Size values are once, few and many counts, or a class for expanded clones, and some rows have none.

14,TRBJ2-7,.,TRBD1,TRBV6-1,TGTGCCAGCATCGACGGGACAGTCTCCTACGAGCAGTACTTC,CASIDGTVSYEQYF
15,TRBJ2-2,few,TRBD2,TRBV20-1,TGCAGTGCTAGGAACGGGAGGGTGAACACCGGGGAGCTGTTTTTT,CSARNGRVNTGELFF
13,TRBJ2-7,many,.,TRBV5-6,TGTGCCAGCAGCGTGACAGATCCCTACGAGCAGTACTTC,CASSVTDPYEQYF
17,TRBJ2-1,.,TRBD2,TRBV5-1,TGCGCCAGCAGCGCGACGCATCTAGCGGGAGCCTACAATGAGCAGTTCTTC,CASSATHLAGAYNEQFF
16,TRBJ2-1,few,TRBD2,TRBV7-8,TGTGCCAGCAGCCCGATCCTAGCGGGAGGTTACAATGAGCAGTTCTTC,CASSPILAGGYNEQFF
18,TRBJ2-5,many,TRBD2,TRBV2,TGTGCCAGCAAATCCTCCCCCTCGAGGCGGGAGCCCCGAGAGACCCAGTACTTC,CASKSSPSRREPRETQYF
17,TRBJ2-2,.,TRBD1,TRBV7-6,TGTGCCAGCAGCCAAACCCGGACAGGGCTCCCCACCGGGGAGCTGTTTTTT,CASSQTRTGLPTGELFF
14,TRBJ2-7,many,TRBD2,TRBV25-1,TGTGCCAGCAGTGGGTTTAGCGGGATCCACGAGCAGTACTTC,CASSGFSGIHEQYF
16,TRBJ2-7,many,.,TRBV11-2,TGTGCCAGCAGCTTAGATAAGGCCCGTACCCCGTACGAGCAGTACTTC,CASSLDKARTPYEQYF
16,TRBJ1-5,many,.,TRBV6-1,TGTGCCAGCAGATCCCGCGTCCAGGGAATGGGTCAGCCCCAGCATTTT,CASRSRVQGMGQPQHF
13,TRBJ2-7,many,TRBD2,TRBV2,TGTGCCAGCTTAGCAGCGGGAGGTGGGGAGCAGTACTTC,CASLAAGGGEQYF
13,TRBJ2-2,few,.,TRBV11-2,TGTGCCAGCAGCTCCAGGGCGCCCGGGGAGCTGTTTTTT,CASSSRAPGELFF
17,TRBJ1-1,.,.,TRBV6-2/TRBV6-3,TGTGCCAGCAGGGAGGGGGGGTACAGGGCCTTGAACACTGAAGCTTTCTTT,CASREGGYRALNTEAFF
14,TRBJ2-7,.,TRBD2,TRBV12-3/TRBV12-4,TGTGCCAGCAGTCTAGCGGGATCGGCCTACGAGCAGCACTTC,CASSLAGSAYEQHF
14,TRBJ2-3,.,.,TRBV28,TGTGCCAGCAGTTTGAGGGGGAATACAGATACGCAGTATTTT,CASSLRGNTDTQYF
17,TRBJ2-5,.,.,TRBV28,TGTGCCAGCATTCCCCCCGCCGGGACTTTGGCGGAAGAGACCCAGTACTTC,CASIPPAGTLAEETQYF
16,TRBJ2-7,.,TRBD2,TRBV30,TGTGCCTGGGACTCCGGACTAGCGGGAAGAGGATACGAGCAGTACTTC,CAWDSGLAGRGYEQYF
12,TRBJ1-2,many,.,TRBV5-1,TGCGCCAGCAGCCCGGAAACAGGGACTATCACCTTC,CASSPETGTITF
15,TRBJ2-7,.,.,TRBV6-5,TGTGCCAGCAGTTACACGGCGGGTACGGCTTACGAGCAGTACTTC,CASSYTAGTAYEQYF
17,TRBJ2-2,many,.,TRBV2,TGTGCCAGCAGTGACGGGTTAGCGACAGTTAACACCGGGGAGCTGTTTTTT,CASSDGLATVNTGELFF
16,TRBJ2-1,.,TRBD1,TRBV11-2,TGTGCCAGCAGCGGGCGGTCGACAGGGGCGGACAATGAGCAGTTCTTC,CASSGRSTGADNEQFF
14,TRBJ2-5,many,.,TRBV7-2,TGTGCCAGCAGCTTCGAAGGCTACCAAGAGACCCAGTACTTC,CASSFEGYQETQYF
16,TRBJ2-7,many,.,TRBV7-2,TGTGCCAGCAGCTTAGTGGGGCGCGCGGTCTCCTACGAGCAGTACTTC,CASSLVGRAVSYEQYF
13,TRBJ2-2,few,.,TRBV24-1,TGTGCCACCAGTCTCTCCGGGGCCGGGGAGCTGTTTTTT,CATSLSGAGELFF
14,TRBJ2-7,.,.,TRBV5-1,TGCGCCAGCAGCTTGTCACAGGCCGAGTACGAGCAGTACTTC,CASSLSQAEYEQYF
15,TRBJ2-5,.,.,TRBV27,TGTGCCAGCAGTTTATCCTCCGGGACGCAAGAGACCCAGTACTTC,CASSLSSGTQETQYF
14,TRBJ1-2,many,.,TRBV6-1,TGTGCCAGCAGTGACTTACGGGGGTTCCATGGCTACACCTTC,CASSDLRGFHGYTF